A single sample gave rise to the 12 T cell receptor beta chains below, sequenced in a study of blood T cell repertoires in COVID-19. Profiling relied on immunoSEQ multiplex PCR, and the TCRdb table lists in-frame clones only, not all of them. The table has about 87,000 clones, 85% to 90% seen once. Sequenced material: peripheral blood. The receptors were sampled from a woman aged 80 or over with active COVID-19.

V is TRBV20-1 and J is TRBJ1-5; D not certain. From germline, CDR1 is DFQATT and CDR2 SNEGSKA (reference sequence). The length of the CDR3 is 11 residues. With 1 base removed from V and 6 bases from J, the gap between germline ends came to 4 bases. The CDR3 bases are TGCAGTGCTAGAGGAGTTCAGCCCCAGCATTTT. It specifies CSARGVQPQHF.

The chain links TRBV9 to TRBJ2-7, with D unclear. V lost 0 bases, J lost 4 bases, and 14 bases lay in between. Per the germline V gene, CDR1 is SGDLS and CDR2 is YYNGEE. The CDR3 is 15 amino acids. CDR3: CASSVASGFQYEQYF. The CDR3, as DNA: TGTGCCAGCAGCGTAGCGTCTGGCTTTCAATACGAGCAGTACTTC.

The genes are TRBV28 and TRBJ2-7; 10 bases match TRBD2. Germline CDR1 and CDR2: MDHEN and SYDVKM. CDR3 length: 14 residues. The V segment lost 10 bases and the J segment 0 bases; nucleotides outside the gene matches: 6. The CDR3 bases are TGTGCCACTTCCTCTAGCGGGAGCTCCTACGAGCAGTACTTC. It yields the protein CATSSSGSSYEQYF.

The chain couples TRBV4-2 to TRBJ2-7; D may be TRBD2 (6 bases). The V gene lost 4 bases and the J gene lost 3 bases, with 10 bases spanning the gap. CDR1 is LGHNA, CDR2 YNFKEQ, per germline. The CDR3 length is 13 residues. The CDR3 DNA reads TGTGCCAGCAGCCGCGGGGATGGCTACGAGCAGTACTTC. Translated: CASSRGDGYEQYF.

The table lists this clone with a count of one. The rearrangement joins TRBV7-9 to TRBJ1-5; TRBD1 agrees at 7 bases. V lost 5 bases to trimming and J lost 2 bases; unmatched junction nucleotides: 6. The CDR3 loop spans 15 amino acids. Germline assignment: CDR1 SEHNR and CDR2 FQNEAQ (reference sequence). CDR3: CASSLGTGGNQPQHF. CDR3 in DNA: TGTGCCAGCAGCCTAGGTACAGGGGGCAATCAGCCCCAGCATTTT.

The chain is built from TRBV5-1 and TRBJ2-1, with TRBD1 matching over 9 bases. V lost 2 bases to trimming and J lost 9 bases; unmatched junction nucleotides: 9. CDR3 length: 15 residues. Germline-derived CDR1 and CDR2 are SGHRS and YFSETQ. The CDR3, as DNA: TGCGCCAGCAGCTTTTCACCGGGACAGGGTACTGAGCAGTTCTTC. The encoded protein is CASSFSPGQGTEQFF.

J is TRBJ2-2 and V is TRBV24-1, with D possibly being TRBD2 (5 bases). The CDR3 sequence is 15 residues long. Germline V gene lookup returns CDR1 KGHDR and CDR2 SFDVKD. V lost 4 bases to trimming and J lost 4 bases, with 12 bases between them. CDR3 DNA sequence: TGTGCCACCAGTGACCCGGGGTCGGGCACCGGGGAGCTGTTTTTT. Protein sequence: CATSDPGSGTGELFF.

The rearrangement links TRBV28 to TRBJ1-5; D remains ambiguous. Trimming shortened V by 4 bases and J by 2 bases, and 12 bases separated the two germline ends. The V gene's germline CDR1 is MDHEN and CDR2 SYDVKM. The CDR3 is 15 residues long. CDR3 DNA sequence: TGTGCCAGCAGTTCGGCAGGATCGGGCAATCAGCCCCAGCATTTT. It is translated as CASSSAGSGNQPQHF. Using reference TRBV28 and TRBJ1-5 for the parts outside the CDR3, the full variable domain is DVKVTQSSRYLVKRTGEKVFLECVQDMDHENMFWYRQDPGLGLRLIYFSYDVKMKEKGDIPEGYSVSREKKERFSLILESASTNQTSMYLCASSSAGSGNQPQHFGDGTRLSIL.

The CDR3, as DNA: TGTGCCAGCAGTCAAATCCTCCGGGACTACTCCTACGAGCAGTACTTC. Translation: CASSQILRDYSYEQYF. The chain couples TRBV27 to TRBJ2-7; 7 bases fit TRBD2. V lost 5 bases and J lost 0; bases outside the gene matches: 10. Germline lookup yields CDR1 MNHEY and CDR2 SMNVEV (reference sequence). This CDR3 is built from 16 residues.

The genes are TRBV6-6 and TRBJ2-1; D call uncertain. The germline V gene has CDR1 MNHNY and CDR2 SVGAGI (reference sequence). Trimming pared 0 bases from V and 9 bases from J, leaving 9 bases between. The CDR3 runs to 13 residues. CDR3 nucleotide sequence: TGTGCCAGCAGTTACTCGAACCCCGGTGAGCAGTTCTTC. Protein sequence: CASSYSNPGEQFF.

CDR3 sequence reads: CASSWEAYRVYGYTF. The CDR3 DNA reads TGTGCCAGCAGCTGGGAGGCATACAGAGTCTATGGCTACACCTTC. This chain joins TRBV6-2 or TRBV6-3 and TRBJ1-2; no firm D call. Germline loops: CDR1 MNHEY, CDR2 SVGEGT. V was shortened by 6 bases and J by 4 bases, with 18 bases between the two germline ends. This CDR3 spans 15 amino acids.

The V call is TRBV6-2 or TRBV6-3, the J call TRBJ1-5; D ambiguous. Trimming took off 0 bases at V and 6 bases at J, with 6 bases between the two ends. CDR3 length: 13 residues. Germline CDR1 reads MNHEY; CDR2 reads SVGEGT. The CDR3 nucleotides read TGTGCCAGCAGTTACTCCCGCGGTCAGCCCCAGCATTTT. Encoded protein: CASSYSRGQPQHF.